This T cell receptor beta chain was found in a study of human T cells and chemical hapten exposure (dated by TCRdb to the early 2020s). Background on the whole study: For sensitization, 2% DPC in acetone was applied to a roughly 2 cm by roughly 2 cm area of upper inner arm skin. Weekly therapeutic DPC doses were additionally applied to the scalp of patients throughout the roughly 22-week study period. Peripheral blood TCR repertoire changes were tracked in vivo in alopecia patients during primary and secondary sensitization to the hapten diphenylcyclopropenone (DPC). The libraries were sequenced as a pool, and the TCR yield per sample differed mostly because of small variations in library volumes within the pool. Patch testing was done on the upper back using Finn chambers containing 0.01% DPC, and results were scored after 6 days according to International Contact Dermatitis Research Group standards. Blood samples were taken from patients before sensitization (week 0) and then at 2, 6 and about 24 weeks after DPC sensitization. Most of the patients in the cohort were female, and the cohort covered alopecia areata with under or over 50% scalp involvement, alopecia totalis and alopecia universalis. Blood for TCR sequencing was provided by twenty-nine alopecia patients at one to four time points (pre-sensitization, 2, 6 and 24 weeks). Study-wide conclusions, independent of this receptor: Because all patients had alopecia, a presumed autoimmune disease, the immune response of the patients might differ from that of healthy individuals. The number of TCRs above 1 in 1000 frequency did not change with DPC sensitization; there was no evidence of global repertoire structure alterations. Expanded TCRs formed significantly more large CDR3 similarity clusters than pre-sensitization or healthy control sets, consistent with antigen-driven responses. After repeated subsampling, the strength of the expansion versus patch-test correlation and the threshold at which it became significant changed. The number of PT1 expanded TCRs positively correlated with patch test score, significant at thresholds 8, 16 and 32 but not 4.

This clonotype turned up a few times. Its antigen is currently not known. Base qualities are not provided; no much larger clone lies one nucleotide away. CDR1 and CDR2 are drawn from the germline V gene: MGHRA, YSYEKL. Trimming costs V 1 base and J 3 bases, and their ends lie 10 bases apart. The CDR3, cysteine through phenylalanine, is 15 amino acids long. CDR3 DNA is the only sequence kept; it has 45 bases, read in frame from the first base. The time point label, as the study defines it: pre-sensitization, week 0. The treatment or condition label here, explained by the study, means: therapeutic diphenylcyclopropenone sensitization with weekly scalp DPC. At every patch-test visit, the blood draw took place before the patch test was put on. Patients were considered eligible if aged 18 to 70, diagnosed with alopecia and deemed suitable for DPC therapy, and patients were excluded if pregnant. Total RNA was extracted from unfractionated whole blood that had been collected in Tempus Blood RNA tubes.

To prepare the library, RACE was applied. The run used a NextSeq 500. During library preparation, unique molecular identifiers were attached to individual cDNA molecules so that TCRs could be counted quantitatively and reproducibly. From each blood RNA sample, both TCR alpha and TCR beta chains were sequenced. In the original analysis: Samples had a median of roughly 91,000 TCRs, with a range from about 20,000 to 690,600. V, J and CDR3 annotation of the TCR reads was performed with the Decombinator software suite. For the PS versus PT1 abundance plots, all samples were subsampled to the same number of TCRs (28,000). Expanded TCRs were defined as absent before sensitization and observed at least eight times at the 2-week time point. TCRdb reprocessed the public reads (quality trimming at Q25 with fastp, clone calling with MiXCR) and kept in-frame beta chains. Each CDR3 protein appears once, grouped with its most common genes and DNA. These V and J calls originate from TCRdb's pipeline instead of the authors' own analysis. The sample contains tens of thousands of distinct CDR3 sequences, 13% to 15% of them found a single time. About 4.6% of the sample is held by the ten biggest clonotypes.

Material: whole blood, obtained in connection with sensitization to the hapten diphenylcyclopropenone (DPC). Here the chain combines TRBV4-1 and TRBJ2-1; TRBD2 might be the D gene, on 5 matching bases. The TCR sequence derives from a woman aged 50 to 60 with alopecia areata. Some clones in this sample may be carry-over from other donors' samples. The CDR3 protein is CASSQGGVIYNEQFF. The nucleotide sequence is given as TGCGCCAGCAGCCAAGGGGGAGTTATCTACAATGAGCAGTTCTTC.